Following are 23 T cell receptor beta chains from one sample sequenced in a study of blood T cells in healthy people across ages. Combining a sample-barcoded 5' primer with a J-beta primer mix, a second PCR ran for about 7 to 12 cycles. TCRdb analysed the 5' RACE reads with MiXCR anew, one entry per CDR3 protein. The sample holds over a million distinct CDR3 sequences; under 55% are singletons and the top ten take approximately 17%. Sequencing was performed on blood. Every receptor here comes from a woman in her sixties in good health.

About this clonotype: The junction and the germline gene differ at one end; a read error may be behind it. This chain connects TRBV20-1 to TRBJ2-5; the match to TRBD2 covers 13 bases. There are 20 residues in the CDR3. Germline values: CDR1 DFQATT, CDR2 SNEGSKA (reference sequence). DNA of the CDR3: TGCGGTGCGAGAAACCCGGGGACTAGCGGGAAACCTAATCCCCAAGAGACCCAGTACTTC. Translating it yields CGARNPGTSGKPNPQETQYF.

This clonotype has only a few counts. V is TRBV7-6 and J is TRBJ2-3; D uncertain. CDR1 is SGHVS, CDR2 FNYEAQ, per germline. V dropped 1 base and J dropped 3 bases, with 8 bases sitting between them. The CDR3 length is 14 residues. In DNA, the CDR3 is TGTGCCAGCAGCTTAGGGCCCTTTACAGATACGCAGTATTTT. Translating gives CASSLGPFTDTQYF.

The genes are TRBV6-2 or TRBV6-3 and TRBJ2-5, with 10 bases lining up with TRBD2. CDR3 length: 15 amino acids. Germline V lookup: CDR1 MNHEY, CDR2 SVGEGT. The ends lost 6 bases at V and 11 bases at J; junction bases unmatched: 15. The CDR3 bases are TGTGCCAGCAGAAGGACTAGCGGACTCTACAATGAGCAGTACTTC. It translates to CASRRTSGLYNEQYF.

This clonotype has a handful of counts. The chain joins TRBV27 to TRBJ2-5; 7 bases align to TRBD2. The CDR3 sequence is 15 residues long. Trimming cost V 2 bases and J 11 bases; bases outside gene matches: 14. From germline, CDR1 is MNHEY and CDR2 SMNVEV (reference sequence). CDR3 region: CASSLGGGKGREQYF. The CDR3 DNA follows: TGTGCCAGCAGTTTAGGAGGCGGGAAAGGGAGGGAGCAGTACTTC.

The CDR3 DNA follows: TGTGCCAGCTCACCAACGGACAGGGCCGAGATCTATGGCTACACCTTC. Its translation: CASSPTDRAEIYGYTF. The genes are TRBV18 and TRBJ1-2; 8 bases map to TRBD1. The CDR3 runs 16 residues. Trimming took 2 bases from V and 4 from J; bases not matched to a gene: 9. Germline V gene data show CDR1 as KGHSH and CDR2 as LQKENI.

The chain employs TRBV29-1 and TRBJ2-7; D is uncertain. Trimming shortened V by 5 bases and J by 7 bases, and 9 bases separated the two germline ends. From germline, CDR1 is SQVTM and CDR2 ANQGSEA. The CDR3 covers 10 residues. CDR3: CSVLVGEQYF. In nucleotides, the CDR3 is TGCAGCGTTTTGGTGGGGGAGCAGTACTTC.

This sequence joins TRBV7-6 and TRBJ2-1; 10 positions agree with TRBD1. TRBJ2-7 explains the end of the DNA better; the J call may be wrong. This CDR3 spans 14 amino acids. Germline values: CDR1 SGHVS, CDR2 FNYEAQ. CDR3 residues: CASSLGGTGVEQYF. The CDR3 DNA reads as TGTGCCAGCAGCCTAGGGGGGACAGGGGTCGAGCAGTACTTC.

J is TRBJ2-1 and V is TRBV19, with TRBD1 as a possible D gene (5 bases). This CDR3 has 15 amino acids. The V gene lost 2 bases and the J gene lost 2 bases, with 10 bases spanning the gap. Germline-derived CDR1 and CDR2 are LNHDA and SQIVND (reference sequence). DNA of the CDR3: TGTGCCAGTAGTATATTCAGGGAAGCCTACAATGAGCAGTTCTTC. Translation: CASSIFREAYNEQFF.

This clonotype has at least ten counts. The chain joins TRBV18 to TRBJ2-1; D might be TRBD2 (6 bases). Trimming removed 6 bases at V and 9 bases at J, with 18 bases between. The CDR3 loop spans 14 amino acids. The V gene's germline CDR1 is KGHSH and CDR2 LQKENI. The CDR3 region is CASSGLSRTSEQFF. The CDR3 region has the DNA TGTGCCAGCTCGGGACTCAGTCGTACTAGTGAGCAGTTCTTC.

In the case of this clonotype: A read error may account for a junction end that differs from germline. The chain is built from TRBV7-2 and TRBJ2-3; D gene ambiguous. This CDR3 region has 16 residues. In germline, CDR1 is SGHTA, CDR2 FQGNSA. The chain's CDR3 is CASDPQSWVSTDAQYF. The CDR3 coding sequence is TGTGCCAGCGACCCTCAGAGTTGGGTGAGCACAGATGCGCAGTATTTT.

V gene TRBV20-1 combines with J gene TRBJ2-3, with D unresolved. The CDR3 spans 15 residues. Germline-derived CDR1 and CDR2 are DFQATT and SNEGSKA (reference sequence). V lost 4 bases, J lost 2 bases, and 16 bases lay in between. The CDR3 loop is CSATRSTGSTDTQYF. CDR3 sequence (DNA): TGCAGTGCTACCCGGTCAACGGGTTCCACAGATACGCAGTATTTT.

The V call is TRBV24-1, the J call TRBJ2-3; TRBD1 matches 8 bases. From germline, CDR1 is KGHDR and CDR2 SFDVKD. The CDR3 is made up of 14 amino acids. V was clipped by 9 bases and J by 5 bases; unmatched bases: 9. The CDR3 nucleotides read TGTGCCACCGCCGCTACCGGGACAGGAGATACGCAGTATTTT. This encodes CATAATGTGDTQYF.

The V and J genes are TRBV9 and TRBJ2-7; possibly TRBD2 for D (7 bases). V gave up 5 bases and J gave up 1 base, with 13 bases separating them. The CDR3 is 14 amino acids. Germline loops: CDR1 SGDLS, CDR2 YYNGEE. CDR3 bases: TGTGCCAGCAGTGGAGGGGGGGAGTCCTACGAGCAGTACTTC. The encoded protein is CASSGGGESYEQYF.

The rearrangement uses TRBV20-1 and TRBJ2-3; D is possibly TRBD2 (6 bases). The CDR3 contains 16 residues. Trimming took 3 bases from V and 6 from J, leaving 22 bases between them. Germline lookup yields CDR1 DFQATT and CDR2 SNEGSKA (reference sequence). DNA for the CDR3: TGCAGTGCTAGTATACCAGGACTAACTGAGCTGGATACGCAGTATTTT. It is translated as CSASIPGLTELDTQYF.

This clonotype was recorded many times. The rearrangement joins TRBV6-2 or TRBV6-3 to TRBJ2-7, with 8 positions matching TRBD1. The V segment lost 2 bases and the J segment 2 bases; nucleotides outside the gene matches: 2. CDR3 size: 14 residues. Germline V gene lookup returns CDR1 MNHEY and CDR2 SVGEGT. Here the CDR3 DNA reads TGTGCCAGCAGTTACGAGGACAGGGCCTACGAGCAGTACTTC. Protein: CASSYEDRAYEQYF.

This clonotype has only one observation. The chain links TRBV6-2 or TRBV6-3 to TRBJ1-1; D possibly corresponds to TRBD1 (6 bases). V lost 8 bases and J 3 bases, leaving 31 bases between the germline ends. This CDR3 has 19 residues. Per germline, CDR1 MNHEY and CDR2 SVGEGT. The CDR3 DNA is TGTGCCAGCCTAGGCAAAGGTTGGGGGGGCTCGGGATCGGACACTGAAGCTTTCTTT. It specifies CASLGKGWGGSGSDTEAFF.

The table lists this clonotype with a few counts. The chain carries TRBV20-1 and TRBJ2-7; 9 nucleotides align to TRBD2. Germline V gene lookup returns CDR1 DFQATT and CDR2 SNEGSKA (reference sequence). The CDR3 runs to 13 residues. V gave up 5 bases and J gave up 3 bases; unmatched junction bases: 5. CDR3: CSAYSGSGYEQYF. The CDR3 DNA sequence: TGCAGTGCTTATAGCGGGAGTGGCTACGAGCAGTACTTC.

The CDR3 spells CASSLGPSGSSEQYF. As DNA, the CDR3 is TGTGCCAGCAGCTTAGGTCCTAGCGGGAGTTCCGAGCAGTACTTC. The chain couples TRBV7-2 to TRBJ2-7, with TRBD2 identical over 10 bases. The CDR3 has 15 amino acids. Losses at the gene ends were 1 base for V and 6 bases for J; bases not matched to a gene: 6. Looked up from germline, CDR1 is SGHTA and CDR2 is FQGNSA.

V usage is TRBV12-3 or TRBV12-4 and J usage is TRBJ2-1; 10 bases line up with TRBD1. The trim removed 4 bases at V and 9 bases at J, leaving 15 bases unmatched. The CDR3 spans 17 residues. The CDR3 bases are TGTGCCAGCAGTTCACCAACCGGGACAGGGGTCATCATTGAGCAGTTCTTC. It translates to CASSSPTGTGVIIEQFF.

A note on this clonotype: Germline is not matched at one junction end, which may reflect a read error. This chain's CDR3 is CASRLDLGPYEQYF. In nucleotides, the CDR3 is TGTGCCAGCAGGTTAGACTTAGGGCCCTACGAGCAGTACTTC. V usage is TRBV12-3 or TRBV12-4 and J usage is TRBJ2-7; D gene uncertain. This CDR3 has 14 residues.

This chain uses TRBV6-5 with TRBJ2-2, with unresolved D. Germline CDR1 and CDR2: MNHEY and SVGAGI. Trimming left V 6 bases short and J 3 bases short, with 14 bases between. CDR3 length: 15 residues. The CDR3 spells CASSPQPQHTGELFF. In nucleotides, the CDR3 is TGTGCCAGCAGCCCACAGCCACAACACACCGGGGAGCTGTTTTTT.

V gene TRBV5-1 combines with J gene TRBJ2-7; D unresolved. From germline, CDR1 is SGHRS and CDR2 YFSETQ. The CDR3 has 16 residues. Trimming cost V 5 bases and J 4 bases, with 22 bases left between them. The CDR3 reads CASSLRGGRPPYEQYF. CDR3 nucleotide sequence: TGCGCCAGCAGTTTACGTGGCGGCAGGCCACCATACGAGCAGTACTTC.

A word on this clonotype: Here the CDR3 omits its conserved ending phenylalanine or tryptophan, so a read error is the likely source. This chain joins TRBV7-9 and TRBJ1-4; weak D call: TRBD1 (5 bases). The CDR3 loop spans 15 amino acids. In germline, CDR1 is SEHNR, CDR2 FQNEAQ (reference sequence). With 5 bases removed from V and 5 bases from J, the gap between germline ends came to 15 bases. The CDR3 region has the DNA TGTGCCAGCAGCCGGAGTTTGGGGGGAAATGAAAAACTGTTTTCT. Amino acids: CASSRSLGGNEKLFS.